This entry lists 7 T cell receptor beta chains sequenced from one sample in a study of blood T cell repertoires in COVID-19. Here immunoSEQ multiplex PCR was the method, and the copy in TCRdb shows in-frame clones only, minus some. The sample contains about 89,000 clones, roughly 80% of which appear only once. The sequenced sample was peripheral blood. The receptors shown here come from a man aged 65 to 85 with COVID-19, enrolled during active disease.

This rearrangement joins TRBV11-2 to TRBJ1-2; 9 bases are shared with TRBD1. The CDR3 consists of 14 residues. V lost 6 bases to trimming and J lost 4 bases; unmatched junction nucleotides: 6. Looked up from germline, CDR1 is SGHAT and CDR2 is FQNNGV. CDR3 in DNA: TGTGCCAGCAGAACCGGGACAGGGCCCTATGGCTACACCTTC. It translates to CASRTGTGPYGYTF. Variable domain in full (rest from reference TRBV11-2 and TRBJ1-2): EAGVAQSPRYKIIEKRQSVAFWCNPISGHATLYWYQQILGQGPKLLIQFQNNGVVDDSQLPKDRFSAERLKGVDSTLKIQPAKLEDSAVYLCASRTGTGPYGYTFGSGTRLTVV.

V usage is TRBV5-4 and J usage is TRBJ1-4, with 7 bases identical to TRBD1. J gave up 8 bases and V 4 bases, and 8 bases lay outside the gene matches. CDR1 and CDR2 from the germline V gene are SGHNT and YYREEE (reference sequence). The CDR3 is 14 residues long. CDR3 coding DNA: TGTGCCAGCAGCCGACAGGGTAGTTGGGAAAAACTGTTTTTT. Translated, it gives CASSRQGSWEKLFF.

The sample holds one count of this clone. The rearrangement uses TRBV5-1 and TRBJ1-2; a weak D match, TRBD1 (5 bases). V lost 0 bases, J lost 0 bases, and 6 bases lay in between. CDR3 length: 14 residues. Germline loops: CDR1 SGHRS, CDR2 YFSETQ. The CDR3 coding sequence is TGCGCCAGCAGCTTGGCGACAGCTAACTATGGCTACACCTTC. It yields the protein CASSLATANYGYTF.

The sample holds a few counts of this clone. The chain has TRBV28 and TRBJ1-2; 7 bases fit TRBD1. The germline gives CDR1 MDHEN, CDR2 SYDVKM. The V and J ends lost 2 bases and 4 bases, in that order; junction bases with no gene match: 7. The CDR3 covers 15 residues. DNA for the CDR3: TGTGCCAGCAGTTTAATACAGGGGCTCGCCTATGGCTACACCTTC. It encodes CASSLIQGLAYGYTF.

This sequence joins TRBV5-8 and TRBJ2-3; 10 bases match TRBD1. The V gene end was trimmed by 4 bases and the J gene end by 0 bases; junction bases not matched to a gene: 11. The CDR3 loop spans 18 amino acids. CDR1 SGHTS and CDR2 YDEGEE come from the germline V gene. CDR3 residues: CASSVGQGPSPSTDTQYF. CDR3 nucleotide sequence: TGTGCCAGCAGCGTGGGACAGGGGCCTAGCCCTAGCACAGATACGCAGTATTTT. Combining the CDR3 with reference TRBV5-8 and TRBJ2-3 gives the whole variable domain EAGVTQSPTHLIKTRGQQATLRCSPISGHTSVYWYQQALGLGLQFLLWYDEGEERNRGNFPPRFSGRQFPNYSSELNVNALELEDSALYLCASSVGQGPSPSTDTQYFGPGTRLTVL.

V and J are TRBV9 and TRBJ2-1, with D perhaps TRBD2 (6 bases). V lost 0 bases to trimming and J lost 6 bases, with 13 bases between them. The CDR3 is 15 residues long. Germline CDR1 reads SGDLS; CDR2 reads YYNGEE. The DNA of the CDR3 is TGTGCCAGCAGCGTAGGCGGGAACGTAGGCAATGAGCAGTTCTTC. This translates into CASSVGGNVGNEQFF.

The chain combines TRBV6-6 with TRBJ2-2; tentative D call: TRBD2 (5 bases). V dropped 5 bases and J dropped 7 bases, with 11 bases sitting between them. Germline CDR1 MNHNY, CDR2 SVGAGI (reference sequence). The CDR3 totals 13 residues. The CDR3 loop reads CASSPEANGELFF. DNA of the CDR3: TGTGCCAGCAGTCCGGAGGCGAACGGGGAGCTGTTTTTT.